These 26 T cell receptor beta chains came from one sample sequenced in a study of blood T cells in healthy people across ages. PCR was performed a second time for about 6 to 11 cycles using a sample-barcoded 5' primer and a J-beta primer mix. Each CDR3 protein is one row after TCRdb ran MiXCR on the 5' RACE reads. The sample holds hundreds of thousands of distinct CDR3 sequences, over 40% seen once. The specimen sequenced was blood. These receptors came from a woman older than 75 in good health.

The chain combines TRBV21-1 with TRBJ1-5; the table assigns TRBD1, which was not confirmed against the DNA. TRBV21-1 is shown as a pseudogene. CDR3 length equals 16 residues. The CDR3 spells CANSIHRGRGNQPQHF. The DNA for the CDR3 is TGTGCCAACAGCATTCACAGGGGTCGGGGCAATCAGCCCCAGCATTTT.

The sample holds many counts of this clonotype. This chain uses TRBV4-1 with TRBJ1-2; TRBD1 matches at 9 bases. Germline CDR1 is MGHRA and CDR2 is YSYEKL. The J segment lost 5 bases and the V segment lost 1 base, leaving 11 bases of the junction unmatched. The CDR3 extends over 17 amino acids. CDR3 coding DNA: TGCGCCAGCAGCCAAGGTGGGCTTGGACAGGGGCGTTATGGCTACACCTTC. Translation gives CASSQGGLGQGRYGYTF.

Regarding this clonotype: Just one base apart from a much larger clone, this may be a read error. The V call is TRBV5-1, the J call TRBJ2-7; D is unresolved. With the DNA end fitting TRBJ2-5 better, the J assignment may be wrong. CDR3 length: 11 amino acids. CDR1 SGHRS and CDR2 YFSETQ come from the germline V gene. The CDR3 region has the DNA TGCGCCCGCAGCTTTGAAGAGACCCAGTACTTC. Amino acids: CARSFEETQYF.

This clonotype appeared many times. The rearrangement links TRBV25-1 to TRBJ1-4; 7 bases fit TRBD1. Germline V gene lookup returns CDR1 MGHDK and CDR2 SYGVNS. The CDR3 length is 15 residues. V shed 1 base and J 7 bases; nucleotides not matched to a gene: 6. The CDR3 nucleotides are TGTGCCAGCAGTGAATCAGGGGGGCAGAGTGAAAAACTGTTTTTT. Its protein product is CASSESGGQSEKLFF.

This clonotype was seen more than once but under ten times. As DNA, the CDR3 is TGCAGTGCTAGAGGGTCGGGCTTTACGCAGTATTTT. It specifies CSARGSGFTQYF. This rearrangement joins TRBV20-1 to TRBJ2-3; D gene uncertain. The CDR3 sequence is 12 residues long. Germline CDR1 DFQATT, CDR2 SNEGSKA (reference sequence). V was cut by 1 base and J by 8 bases, with 10 bases left in between.

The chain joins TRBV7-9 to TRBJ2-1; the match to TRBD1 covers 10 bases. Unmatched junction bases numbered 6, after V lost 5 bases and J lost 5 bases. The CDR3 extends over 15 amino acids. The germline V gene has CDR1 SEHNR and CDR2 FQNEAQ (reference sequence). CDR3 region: CASSPGTGAHNEQFF. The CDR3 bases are TGTGCCAGCAGCCCCGGGACAGGGGCTCACAATGAGCAGTTCTTC.

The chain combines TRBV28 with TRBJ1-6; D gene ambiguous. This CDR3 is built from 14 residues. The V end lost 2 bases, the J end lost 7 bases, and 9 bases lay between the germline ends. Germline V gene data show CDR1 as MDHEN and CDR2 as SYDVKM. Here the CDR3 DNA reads TGTGCCAGCAGTTTAGAGACAAGGAATTCACCCCTCCACTTT. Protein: CASSLETRNSPLHF.

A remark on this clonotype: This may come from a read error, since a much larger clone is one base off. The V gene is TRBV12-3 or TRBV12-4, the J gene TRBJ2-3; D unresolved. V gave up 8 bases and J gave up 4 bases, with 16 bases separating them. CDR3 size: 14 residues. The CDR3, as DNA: TGTGCCAGCTCCCCCAAAACGAGAGCAGATACGCAGTATTTT. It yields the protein CASSPKTRADTQYF.

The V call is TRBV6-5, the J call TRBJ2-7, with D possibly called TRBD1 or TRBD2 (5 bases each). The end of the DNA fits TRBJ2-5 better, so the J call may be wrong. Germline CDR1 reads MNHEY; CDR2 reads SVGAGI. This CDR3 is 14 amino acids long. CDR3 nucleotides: TGTGCCAGCAGCAAAGGAACGGGGCGCGGGACCCAGTACTTC. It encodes CASSKGTGRGTQYF.

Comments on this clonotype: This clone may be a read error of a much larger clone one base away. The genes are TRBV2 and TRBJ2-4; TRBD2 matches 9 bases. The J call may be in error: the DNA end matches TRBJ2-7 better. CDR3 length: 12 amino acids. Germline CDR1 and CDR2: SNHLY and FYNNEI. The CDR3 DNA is TGTGCCAGCGCCCTAGCGGGAAGCGAGCAGTACTTC. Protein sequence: CASALAGSEQYF.

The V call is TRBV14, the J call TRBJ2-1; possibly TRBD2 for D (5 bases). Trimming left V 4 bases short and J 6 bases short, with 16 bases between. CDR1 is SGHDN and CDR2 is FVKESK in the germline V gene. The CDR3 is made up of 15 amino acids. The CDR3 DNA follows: TGTGCCAGCAGCCGGGAAACTAGTTTCTGCAATGAGCAGTTCTTC. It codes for CASSRETSFCNEQFF.

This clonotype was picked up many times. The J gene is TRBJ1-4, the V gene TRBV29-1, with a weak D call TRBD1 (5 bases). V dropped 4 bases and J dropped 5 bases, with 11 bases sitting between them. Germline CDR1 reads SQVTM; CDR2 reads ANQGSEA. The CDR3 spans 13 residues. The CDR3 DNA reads TGCAGCGTTGCGAGAGGGGCGAATGAAAAACTGTTTTTT. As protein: CSVARGANEKLFF.

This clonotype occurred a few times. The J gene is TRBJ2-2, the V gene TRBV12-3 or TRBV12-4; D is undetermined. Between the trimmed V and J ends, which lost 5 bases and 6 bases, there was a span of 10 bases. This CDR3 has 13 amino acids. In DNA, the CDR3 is TGTGCCAGCAGTGACCTAAGTGCCGGGGAGCTGTTTTTT. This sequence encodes CASSDLSAGELFF.

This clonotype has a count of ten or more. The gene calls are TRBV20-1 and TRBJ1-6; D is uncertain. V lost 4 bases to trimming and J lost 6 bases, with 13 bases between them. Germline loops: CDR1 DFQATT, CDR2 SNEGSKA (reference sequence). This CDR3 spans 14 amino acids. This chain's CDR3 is CSAISGGANSPLHF. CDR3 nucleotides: TGCAGTGCTATTTCCGGAGGAGCTAATTCACCCCTCCACTTT.

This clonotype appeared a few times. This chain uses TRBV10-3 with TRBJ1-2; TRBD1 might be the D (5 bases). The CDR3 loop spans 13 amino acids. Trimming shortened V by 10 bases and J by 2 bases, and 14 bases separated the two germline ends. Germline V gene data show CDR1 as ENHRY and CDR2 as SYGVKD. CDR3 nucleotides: TGTGCCAGCCGCCAGGGTGAGAACTATGGCTACACCTTC. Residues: CASRQGENYGYTF.

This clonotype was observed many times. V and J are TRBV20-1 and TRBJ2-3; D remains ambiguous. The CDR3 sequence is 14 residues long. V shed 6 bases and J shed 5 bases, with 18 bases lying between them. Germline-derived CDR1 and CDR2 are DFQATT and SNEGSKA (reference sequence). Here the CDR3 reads CSADVAGRGDTQYF. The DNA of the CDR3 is TGCAGTGCCGATGTGGCCGGCCGCGGAGATACGCAGTATTTT.

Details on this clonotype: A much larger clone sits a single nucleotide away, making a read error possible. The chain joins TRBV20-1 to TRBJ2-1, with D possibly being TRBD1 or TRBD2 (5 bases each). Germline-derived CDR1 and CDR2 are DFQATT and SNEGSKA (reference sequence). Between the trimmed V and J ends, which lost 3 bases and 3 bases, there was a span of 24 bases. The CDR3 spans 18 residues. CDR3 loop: CSASSAGDERSHYNEQFF. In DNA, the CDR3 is TGCAGTGCTAGCAGTGCCGGGGACGAACGCTCCCACTACAATGAGCAGTTCTTC.

DNA of the CDR3: TGCAGCGCACGGACAGGGGAAAATCAGCCCCAGCATTTT. Translated, it gives CSARTGENQPQHF. The V gene is TRBV29-1, the J gene TRBJ1-5; 9 bases are shared with TRBD1. The CDR3 covers 13 residues. Trimming removed 7 bases from V and 4 bases from J; junction bases left unmatched: 5. Per the germline V gene, CDR1 is SQVTM and CDR2 is ANQGSEA.

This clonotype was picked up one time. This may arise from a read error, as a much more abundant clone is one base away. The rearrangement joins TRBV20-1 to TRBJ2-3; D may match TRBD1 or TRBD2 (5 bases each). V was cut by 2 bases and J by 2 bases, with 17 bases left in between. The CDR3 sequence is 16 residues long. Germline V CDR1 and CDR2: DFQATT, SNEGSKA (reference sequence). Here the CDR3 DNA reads TGCAGTGCTAGAAGGACTGGGGTGGACATCACAGATACGCAGTATTTT. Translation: CSARRTGVDITDTQYF.

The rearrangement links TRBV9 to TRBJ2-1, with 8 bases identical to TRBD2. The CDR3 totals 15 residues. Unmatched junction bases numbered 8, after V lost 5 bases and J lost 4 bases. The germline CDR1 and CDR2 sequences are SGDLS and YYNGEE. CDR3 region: CASSFTSGFYNEQFF. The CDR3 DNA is TGTGCCAGCAGTTTTACTAGCGGCTTTTACAATGAGCAGTTCTTC.

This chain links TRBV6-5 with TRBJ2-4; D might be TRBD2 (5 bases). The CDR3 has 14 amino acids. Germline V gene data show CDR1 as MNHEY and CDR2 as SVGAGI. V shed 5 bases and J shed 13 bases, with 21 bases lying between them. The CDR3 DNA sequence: TGTGCCAGCAGTCCTTCCTCTAGGGTCGGGGAGCAGTACTTC. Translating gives CASSPSSRVGEQYF.

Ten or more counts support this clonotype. Here the CDR3 DNA reads TGTGCCAGCAGCTGTTACGACGCGGTGTTTGACGAGCAGTACTTC. Translation gives CASSCYDAVFDEQYF. The chain couples TRBV7-2 to TRBJ2-7, with no clear D. CDR1 SGHTA and CDR2 FQGNSA come from the germline V gene. V was clipped by 4 bases and J by 5 bases, with 18 bases between them. This CDR3 has 15 residues. The variable domain in full, completed from reference TRBV7-2 and TRBJ2-7, reads GAGVSQSPSNKVTEKGKDVELRCDPISGHTALYWYRQSLGQGLEFLIYFQGNSAPDKSGLPSDRFSAERTGGSVSTLTIQRTQQEDSAVYLCASSCYDAVFDEQYFGPGTRLTVT.

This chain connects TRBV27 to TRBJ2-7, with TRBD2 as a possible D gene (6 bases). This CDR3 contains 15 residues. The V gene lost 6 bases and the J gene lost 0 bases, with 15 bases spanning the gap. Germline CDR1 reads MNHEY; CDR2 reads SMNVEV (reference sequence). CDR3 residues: CASRANSGASYEQYF. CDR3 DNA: TGTGCCAGCAGAGCTAATAGCGGAGCCTCCTACGAGCAGTACTTC.

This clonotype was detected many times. The CDR3 spells CASSFHLVRDNEQFF. The CDR3, as DNA: TGTGCCAGCAGCTTCCACCTAGTACGAGACAATGAGCAGTTCTTC. This chain joins TRBV7-9 and TRBJ2-1, with no clear D. The V gene lost 3 bases and the J gene lost 5 bases, with 14 bases spanning the gap. This CDR3 has 15 residues. Germline V gene sequence: CDR1 SEHNR, CDR2 FQNEAQ (reference sequence).

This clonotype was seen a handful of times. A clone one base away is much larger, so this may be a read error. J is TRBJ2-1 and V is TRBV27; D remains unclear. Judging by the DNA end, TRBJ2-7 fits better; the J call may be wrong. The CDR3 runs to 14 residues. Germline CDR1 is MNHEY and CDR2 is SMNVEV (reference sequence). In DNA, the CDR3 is TGTGCCAGCAGTCCCTACGACGGAGACAATGAGCAGTACTTC. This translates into CASSPYDGDNEQYF.

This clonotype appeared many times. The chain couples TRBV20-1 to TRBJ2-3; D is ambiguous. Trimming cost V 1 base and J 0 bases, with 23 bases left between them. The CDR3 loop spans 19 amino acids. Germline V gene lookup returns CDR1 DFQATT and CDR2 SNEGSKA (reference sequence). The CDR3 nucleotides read TGCAGTGCTAGAGGTACCAACAACCGGCGGCAACTTAGCACAGATACGCAGTATTTT. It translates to CSARGTNNRRQLSTDTQYF.